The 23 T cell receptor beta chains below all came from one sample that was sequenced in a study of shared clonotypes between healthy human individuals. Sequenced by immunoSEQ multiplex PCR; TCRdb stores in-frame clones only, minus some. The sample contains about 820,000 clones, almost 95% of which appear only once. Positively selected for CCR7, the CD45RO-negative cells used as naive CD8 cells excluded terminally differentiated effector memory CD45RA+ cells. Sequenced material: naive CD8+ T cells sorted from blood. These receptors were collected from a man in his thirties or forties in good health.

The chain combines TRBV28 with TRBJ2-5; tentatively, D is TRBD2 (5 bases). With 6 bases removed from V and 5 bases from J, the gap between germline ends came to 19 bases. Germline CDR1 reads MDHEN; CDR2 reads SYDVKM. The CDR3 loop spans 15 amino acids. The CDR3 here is CASSPPLVSEETQYF. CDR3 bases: TGTGCCAGCAGCCCCCCACTAGTCAGTGAGGAGACCCAGTACTTC.

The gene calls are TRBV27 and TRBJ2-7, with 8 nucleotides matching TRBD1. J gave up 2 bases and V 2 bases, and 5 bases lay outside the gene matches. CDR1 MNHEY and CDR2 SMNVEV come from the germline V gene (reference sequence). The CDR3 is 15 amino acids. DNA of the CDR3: TGTGCCAGCAGTTTAATAGGGGACAGGCCCTACGAGCAGTACTTC. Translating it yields CASSLIGDRPYEQYF.

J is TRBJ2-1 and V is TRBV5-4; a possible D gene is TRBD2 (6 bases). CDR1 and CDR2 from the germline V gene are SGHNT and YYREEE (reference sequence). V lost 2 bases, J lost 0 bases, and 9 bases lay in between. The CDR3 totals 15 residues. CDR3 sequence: CASSLPGSSYNEQFF. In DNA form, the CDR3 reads TGTGCCAGCAGCTTACCCGGGAGCTCCTACAATGAGCAGTTCTTC.

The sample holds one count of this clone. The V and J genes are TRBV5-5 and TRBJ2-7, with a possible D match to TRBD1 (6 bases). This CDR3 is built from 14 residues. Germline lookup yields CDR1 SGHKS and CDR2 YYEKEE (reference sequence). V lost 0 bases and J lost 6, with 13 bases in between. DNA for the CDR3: TGTGCCAGCAGCTTGGACAGGGATTTATCCGAGCAGTACTTC. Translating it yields CASSLDRDLSEQYF. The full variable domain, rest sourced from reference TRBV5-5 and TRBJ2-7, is DAGVTQSPTHLIKTRGQQVTLRCSPISGHKSVSWYQQVLGQGPQFIFQYYEKEERGRGNFPDRFSARQFPNYSSELNVNALLLGDSALYLCASSLDRDLSEQYFGPGTRLTVT.

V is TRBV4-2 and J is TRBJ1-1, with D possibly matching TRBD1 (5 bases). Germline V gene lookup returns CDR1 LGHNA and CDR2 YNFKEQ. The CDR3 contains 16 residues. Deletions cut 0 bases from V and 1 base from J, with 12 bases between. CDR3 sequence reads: CASSQDHGTANTEAFF. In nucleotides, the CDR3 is TGTGCCAGCAGCCAAGATCATGGGACGGCGAACACTGAAGCTTTCTTT.

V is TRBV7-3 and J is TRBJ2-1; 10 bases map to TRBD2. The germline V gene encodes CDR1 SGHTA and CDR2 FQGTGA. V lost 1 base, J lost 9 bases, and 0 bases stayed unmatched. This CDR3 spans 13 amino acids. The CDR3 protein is CASSLIAGGEQFF. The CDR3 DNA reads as TGTGCCAGCAGCTTAATAGCGGGAGGTGAGCAGTTCTTC.

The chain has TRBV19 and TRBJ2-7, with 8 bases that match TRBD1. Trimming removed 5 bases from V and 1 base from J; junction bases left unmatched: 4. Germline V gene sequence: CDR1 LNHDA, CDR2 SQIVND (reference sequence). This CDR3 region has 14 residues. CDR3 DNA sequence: TGTGCCAGTAGTGCCGGGACAGGTTCCTACGAGCAGTACTTC. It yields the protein CASSAGTGSYEQYF. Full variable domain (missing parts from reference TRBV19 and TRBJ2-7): DGGITQSPKYLFRKEGQNVTLSCEQNLNHDAMYWYRQDPGQGLRLIYYSQIVNDFQKGDIAEGYSVSREKKESFPLTVTSAQKNPTAFYLCASSAGTGSYEQYFGPGTRLTVT.

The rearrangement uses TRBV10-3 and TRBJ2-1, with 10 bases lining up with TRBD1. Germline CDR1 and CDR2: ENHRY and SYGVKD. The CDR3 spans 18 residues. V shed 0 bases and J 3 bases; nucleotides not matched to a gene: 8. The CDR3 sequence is CAISESGGGQGDYNEQFF. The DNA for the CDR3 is TGTGCCATCAGTGAGTCGGGAGGCGGACAGGGGGACTACAATGAGCAGTTCTTC.

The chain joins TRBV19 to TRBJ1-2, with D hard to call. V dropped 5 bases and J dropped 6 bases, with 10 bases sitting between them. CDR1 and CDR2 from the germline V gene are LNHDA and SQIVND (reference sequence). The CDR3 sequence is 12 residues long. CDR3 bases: TGTGCCAGTAGTCCTTTTGGGGATGGCTACACCTTC. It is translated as CASSPFGDGYTF.

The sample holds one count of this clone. The CDR3, as DNA: TGTGCCAGCAGCGTAGGGGGTGATTCAACCTACGAGCAGTACTTC. It encodes CASSVGGDSTYEQYF. The chain joins TRBV9 to TRBJ2-7; D gene unclear. This CDR3 spans 15 amino acids. The germline gives CDR1 SGDLS, CDR2 YYNGEE. V lost 0 bases and J 2 bases, leaving 12 bases between the germline ends. Using reference TRBV9 and TRBJ2-7 for the parts outside the CDR3, the full variable domain is DSGVTQTPKHLITATGQRVTLRCSPRSGDLSVYWYQQSLDQGLQFLIQYYNGEERAKGNILERFSAQQFPDLHSELNLSSLELGDSALYFCASSVGGDSTYEQYFGPGTRLTVT.

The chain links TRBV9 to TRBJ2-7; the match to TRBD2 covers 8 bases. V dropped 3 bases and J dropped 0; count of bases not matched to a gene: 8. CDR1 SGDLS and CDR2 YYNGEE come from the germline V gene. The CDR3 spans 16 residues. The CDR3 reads CASSADPSGYSYEQYF. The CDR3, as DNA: TGTGCCAGCAGCGCGGACCCTAGCGGGTACTCCTACGAGCAGTACTTC.

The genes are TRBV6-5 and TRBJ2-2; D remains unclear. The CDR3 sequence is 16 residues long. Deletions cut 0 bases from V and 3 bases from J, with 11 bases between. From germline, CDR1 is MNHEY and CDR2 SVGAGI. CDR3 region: CASSYSTLPDTGELFF. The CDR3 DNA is TGTGCCAGCAGTTACTCTACCCTGCCAGACACCGGGGAGCTGTTTTTT.

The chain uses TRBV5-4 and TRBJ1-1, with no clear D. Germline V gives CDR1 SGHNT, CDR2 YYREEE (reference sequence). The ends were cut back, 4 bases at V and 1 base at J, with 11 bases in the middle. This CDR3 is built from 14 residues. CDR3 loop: CASSVGRGNTEAFF. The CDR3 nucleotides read TGTGCCAGCAGCGTCGGACGGGGGAACACTGAAGCTTTCTTT.

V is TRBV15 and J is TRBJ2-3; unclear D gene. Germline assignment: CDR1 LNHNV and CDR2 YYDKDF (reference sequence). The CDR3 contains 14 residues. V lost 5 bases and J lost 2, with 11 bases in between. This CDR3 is CATSQQRNTDTQYF. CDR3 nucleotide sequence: TGTGCCACCAGCCAACAGCGAAACACAGATACGCAGTATTTT.

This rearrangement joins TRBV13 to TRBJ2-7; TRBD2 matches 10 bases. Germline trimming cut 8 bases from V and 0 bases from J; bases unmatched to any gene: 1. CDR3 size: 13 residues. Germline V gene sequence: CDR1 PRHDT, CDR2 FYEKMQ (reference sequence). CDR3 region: CASGTSASYEQYF. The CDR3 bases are TGTGCCAGCGGGACTAGCGCCTCCTACGAGCAGTACTTC.

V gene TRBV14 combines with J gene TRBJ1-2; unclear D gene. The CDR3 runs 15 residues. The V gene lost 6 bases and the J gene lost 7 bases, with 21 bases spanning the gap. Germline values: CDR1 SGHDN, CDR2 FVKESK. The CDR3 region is CASSSVDWPHGGYTF. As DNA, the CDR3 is TGTGCCAGCAGTTCCGTGGACTGGCCCCACGGTGGCTACACCTTC. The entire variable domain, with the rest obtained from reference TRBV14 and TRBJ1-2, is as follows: EAGVTQFPSHSVIEKGQTVTLRCDPISGHDNLYWYRRVMGKEIKFLLHFVKESKQDESGMPNNRFLAERTGGTYSTLKVQPAELEDSGVYFCASSSVDWPHGGYTFGSGTRLTVV.

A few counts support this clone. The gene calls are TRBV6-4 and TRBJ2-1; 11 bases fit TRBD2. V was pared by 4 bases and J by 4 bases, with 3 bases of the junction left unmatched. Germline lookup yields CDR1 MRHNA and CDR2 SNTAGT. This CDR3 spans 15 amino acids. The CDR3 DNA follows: TGTGCCAGCAGTGTACTAGCGGGAGCTTACAATGAGCAGTTCTTC. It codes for CASSVLAGAYNEQFF.

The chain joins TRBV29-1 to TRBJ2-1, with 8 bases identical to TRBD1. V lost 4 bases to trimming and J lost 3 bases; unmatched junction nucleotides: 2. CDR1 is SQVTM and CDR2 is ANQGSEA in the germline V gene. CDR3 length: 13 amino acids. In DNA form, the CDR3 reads TGCAGCGTTGGTGGACAGGGCTACAATGAGCAGTTCTTC. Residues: CSVGGQGYNEQFF.

The CDR3, as DNA: TGCGCCAGCAGCCAAGATTCGGGAGCAGCAGATACGCAGTATTTT. Translation gives CASSQDSGAADTQYF. The V gene is TRBV4-3, the J gene TRBJ2-3; weak D call: TRBD2 (6 bases). The ends were cut back, 0 bases at V and 4 bases at J, with 11 bases in the middle. Looked up from germline, CDR1 is LGHNA and CDR2 is YSLEER. The CDR3 sequence is 15 residues long.

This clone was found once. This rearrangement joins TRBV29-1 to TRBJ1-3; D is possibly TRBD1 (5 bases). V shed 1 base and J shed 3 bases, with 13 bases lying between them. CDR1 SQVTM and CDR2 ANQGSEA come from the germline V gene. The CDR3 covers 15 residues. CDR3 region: CSVEGRGLSGNTIYF. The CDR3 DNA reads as TGCAGCGTTGAAGGCCGGGGACTAAGTGGAAACACCATATATTTT.

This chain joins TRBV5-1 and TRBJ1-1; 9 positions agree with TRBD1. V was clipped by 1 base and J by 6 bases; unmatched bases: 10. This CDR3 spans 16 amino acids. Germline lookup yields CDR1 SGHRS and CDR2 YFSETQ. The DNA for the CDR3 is TGCGCCAGCAGCTTGAGCCCAGGACAGGGGTTCCCTGAAGCTTTCTTT. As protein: CASSLSPGQGFPEAFF.

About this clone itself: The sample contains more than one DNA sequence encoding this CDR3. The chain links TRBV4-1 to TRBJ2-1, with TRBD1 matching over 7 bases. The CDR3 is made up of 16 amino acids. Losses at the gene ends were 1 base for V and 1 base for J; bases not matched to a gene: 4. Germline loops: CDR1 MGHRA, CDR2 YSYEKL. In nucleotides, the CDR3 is TGCGCCAGCAGCCAAGTTTCAGGGGGTTCCTACAATGAGCAGTTCTTC. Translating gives CASSQVSGGSYNEQFF.

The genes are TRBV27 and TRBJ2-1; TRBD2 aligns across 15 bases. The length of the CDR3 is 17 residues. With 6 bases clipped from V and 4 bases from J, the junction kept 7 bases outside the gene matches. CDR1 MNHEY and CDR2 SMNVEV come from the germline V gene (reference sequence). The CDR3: CASSRTSGRVFYNEQFF. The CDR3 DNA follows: TGTGCCAGCAGCCGGACTAGCGGGAGGGTATTTTACAATGAGCAGTTCTTC.